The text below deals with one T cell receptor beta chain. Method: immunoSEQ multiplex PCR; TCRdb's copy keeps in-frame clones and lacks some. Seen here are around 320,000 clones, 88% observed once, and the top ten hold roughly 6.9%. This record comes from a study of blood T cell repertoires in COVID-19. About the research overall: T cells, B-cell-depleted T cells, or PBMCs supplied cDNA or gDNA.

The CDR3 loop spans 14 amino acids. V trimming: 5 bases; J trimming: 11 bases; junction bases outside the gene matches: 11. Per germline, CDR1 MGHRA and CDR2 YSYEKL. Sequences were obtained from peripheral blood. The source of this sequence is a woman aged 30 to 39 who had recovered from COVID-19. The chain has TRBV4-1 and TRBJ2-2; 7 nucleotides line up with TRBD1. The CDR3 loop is CASSSRSGGGELFF. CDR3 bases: TGCGCCAGCAGCTCCCGTTCAGGGGGTGGCGAGCTGTTTTTT.